This is a list of T cell receptor beta chains from one sample in a study of blood T cell repertoires in COVID-19. The method was immunoSEQ multiplex PCR; TCRdb's version includes in-frame clones alone and lacks a portion of them. In the table there are about 440,000 clones, 70% to 90% of which are singletons. Sequenced input: PBMCs or T cells enriched from blood (not recorded which). The receptors here all came from a woman younger than 35 with acute COVID-19. The CDR3 runs from the conserved cysteine through the conserved F or W. The order of the fields is V gene, D gene, J gene, clone size, CDR3 DNA, CDR3 protein. A D gene is named only where the DNA matches it firmly. Size is stated for part of the rows, as once, few or many counts, or as a class when the clone is expanded.

TRBV10-3	-	TRBJ1-2	few	TGTGCCATCCGGTCAGGGGTTGGCTACACCTTC	CAIRSGVGYTF
TRBV9	TRBD1	TRBJ1-2	-	TGTGCCAGCAGCAACTGGGACAGCCCTTATGGCTACACCTTC	CASSNWDSPYGYTF
TRBV24-1	-	TRBJ1-5	-	TGTGCCACCAGTGATTTACGAGGTCAGCCCCAGCATTTT	CATSDLRGQPQHF
TRBV5-6	TRBD2	TRBJ2-3	-	TGTGCCAGCACCGCCGGGACTAGCGGGTTCACGCAGTATTTT	CASTAGTSGFTQYF
TRBV7-2	-	TRBJ1-1	-	TGTGCCAGCAGCTTAGTAGCGGGCGGACAAGAGGAAGCTTTCTTT	CASSLVAGGQEEAFF
TRBV12-3/TRBV12-4	-	TRBJ2-7	-	TGTGCCAGCACCAGGGACATATCCTACGAGCAGTACTTC	CASTRDISYEQYF
TRBV7-9	-	TRBJ2-7	-	TGTGCCAGCAGCTTAGAACGCGACGAGCAGTACTTC	CASSLERDEQYF
TRBV15	-	TRBJ1-5	-	TGTGCCACCAGCAGAGATCGGAGAAGTAATCAGCCCCAGCATTTT	CATSRDRRSNQPQHF
TRBV4-3	TRBD2	TRBJ2-7	once	TGCGCCAGCAGCCAAGAAGGGTCTAGCGGGACGATTTTGTACGAGCAGTACTTC	CASSQEGSSGTILYEQYF
TRBV7-9	TRBD1	TRBJ2-5	-	TGTGCCAGCAGCCCGGACAGGGGAGAGACCCAGTACTTC	CASSPDRGETQYF
TRBV19	-	TRBJ2-3	-	TGTGCCAGTAGTATAGGACTAGGGGACACAGATACGCAGTATTTT	CASSIGLGDTDTQYF
TRBV7-2	TRBD1	TRBJ2-7	-	TGTGCCAGCAGCTTAGGGGGGACAGGGAACGAGCAGTACTTC	CASSLGGTGNEQYF
TRBV11-2	TRBD2	TRBJ2-1	-	TGTGCCAGCAGCCAAAGACTAGCGGGAAGTGAGCAGTTCTTC	CASSQRLAGSEQFF
TRBV29-1	TRBD2	TRBJ2-5	-	TGCAGCGTTGTTGGAGCGGGAGTAGGCGAGACCCAGTACTTC	CSVVGAGVGETQYF
TRBV4-3	TRBD2	TRBJ2-1	-	TGCGCCAGCAGCCCCAGCGGGAGTAGTTTCCGTGAGCAGTTCTTC	CASSPSGSSFREQFF
TRBV13	TRBD2	TRBJ2-1	-	TGTGCCAGCAGTCCGGGAGGGCAGTTGTCCTACAATGAGCAGTTCTTC	CASSPGGQLSYNEQFF
TRBV11-2	TRBD2	TRBJ2-7	-	TGTGCCAGCAGCTCCAGACTAGCGGGGTTGGGGGAGCAGTACTTC	CASSSRLAGLGEQYF
TRBV25-1	-	TRBJ2-2	-	TGTGCCAGCAGTGACAGGGTACACACCGGGGAGCTGTTTTTT	CASSDRVHTGELFF
TRBV6-1	TRBD1	TRBJ2-2	-	TGTGCCAGCAGTGAAGTTTTCGGCGGGACAGGGTCTTCCGGCGGGGAGCTGTTTTTT	CASSEVFGGTGSSGGELFF
TRBV7-8	-	TRBJ1-5	-	TGTGCCAGCAGCTCCCAGGAGGAGGCGGATCAGCCCCAGCATTTT	CASSSQEEADQPQHF
TRBV6-5	TRBD1	TRBJ2-7	-	TGTGCCAGCAGTCGGGACAGGGATGGCGAGCAGTACTTC	CASSRDRDGEQYF
TRBV9	-	TRBJ2-3	-	TGTGCCAGCAGCTTACGGACTATCACAGATACGCAGTATTTT	CASSLRTITDTQYF
TRBV7-2	TRBD1	TRBJ1-5	-	TGTGCCAGCAGCCCTATAAGGGACAGACATCAGCCCCAGCATTTT	CASSPIRDRHQPQHF
TRBV4-3	TRBD2	TRBJ2-5	-	TGCGCCAGCAGCCAAGATAGGGGACTAGCGGGGCAAGAGACCCAGTACTTC	CASSQDRGLAGQETQYF
TRBV7-9	-	TRBJ1-1	-	TGTGCCAGCACCTGGAGGGTGGGGGGGAACACTGAAGCTTTCTTT	CASTWRVGGNTEAFF
TRBV6-1	TRBD1	TRBJ2-7	-	TGTGCCAGCAGTGCCTCACGGACAGGGTACTTCTACGAGCAGTACTTC	CASSASRTGYFYEQYF